This entry features one T cell receptor (beta chain) sequence. No antigen is known for it. The data were obtained in a study of T cell responses to AZD1222 COVID-19 vaccine. Overall study findings and caveats: Repertoires were collected only later (after the peak T cell response had occurred).

Clones were read by immunoSEQ multiplex PCR, and TCRdb kept only the in-frame ones, dropping some. This repertoire shows around 130,000 clones, 88% found once; its top ten account for around 3%. The starting material was peripheral blood, obtained on day 0 of AZD1222 vaccination. This sequence was found in an adult in good health.

The CDR3 DNA sequence: TGTGCCAGCAGAGACAGGGGTCTTCCTTACAATGAGCAGTTCTTC. It is translated as CASRDRGLPYNEQFF. The rearrangement links TRBV28 to TRBJ2-1; 8 bases fit TRBD1. The CDR3 is made up of 15 amino acids. V shed 6 bases, J shed 4 bases, and the junction held 8 bases outside the gene matches. In germline, CDR1 is MDHEN, CDR2 SYDVKM.